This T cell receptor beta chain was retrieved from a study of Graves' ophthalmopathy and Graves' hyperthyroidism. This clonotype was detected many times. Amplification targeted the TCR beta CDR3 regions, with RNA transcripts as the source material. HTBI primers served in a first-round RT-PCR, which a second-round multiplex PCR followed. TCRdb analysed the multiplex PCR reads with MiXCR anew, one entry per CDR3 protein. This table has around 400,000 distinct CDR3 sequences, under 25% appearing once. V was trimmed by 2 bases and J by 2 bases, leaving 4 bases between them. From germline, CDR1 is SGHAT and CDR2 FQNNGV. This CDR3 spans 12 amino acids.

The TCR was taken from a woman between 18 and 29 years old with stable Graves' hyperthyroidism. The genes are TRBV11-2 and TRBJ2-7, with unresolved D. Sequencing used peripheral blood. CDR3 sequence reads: CASSLLPYEQYF. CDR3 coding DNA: TGTGCCAGCAGCTTACTGCCCTACGAGCAGTACTTC.